This is a list of T cell receptor beta chains from one sample in a study of blood T cell repertoires in COVID-19. Generated by immunoSEQ multiplex PCR, the TCRdb table keeps only in-frame clones and is missing some. Here the sample spans 85,000 to 95,000 clones, 86% being singletons. The sequencing sample was made of peripheral blood. The receptors shown here come from a woman of 80 years or more with acute or convalescent COVID-19. Each CDR3 is given with its conserved first and last residue. D genes are given only for firm matches. Expanded clones are given a class, and other clones once, few, many or no size at all.

d_call,v_call,clone_size,j_call,cdr3_nt,cdr3_aa
TRBD1,TRBV11-2,-,TRBJ1-5,TGTGCCAGCAGCCCCGGACAGGGCCATCAGCCCCAGCATTTT,CASSPGQGHQPQHF
-,TRBV21-1,-,TRBJ1-4,TGTGCCAGCGGTTACAGGGGGCGCTTGGTAACTAATGAAAAACTGTTTTTT,CASGYRGRLVTNEKLFF
TRBD1,TRBV27,-,TRBJ1-5,TGTGCCAGCAGCCCGGACAGGGGTAATCAGCCCCAGCATTTT,CASSPDRGNQPQHF
-,TRBV2,-,TRBJ1-1,TGTGCCAGCAGTGAATCGGGCAGGGCCACTGAAGCTTTCTTT,CASSESGRATEAFF
TRBD1,TRBV24-1,-,TRBJ1-1,TGTGCCACCAATCCGGAGCAGGGGGCTCTGTACACTGAAGCTTTCTTT,CATNPEQGALYTEAFF
-,TRBV7-5,-,TRBJ2-7,TGTGCCAGGCAGAGAGGGGGCTATCCTTACGAGCAGTACTTC,CARQRGGYPYEQYF
-,TRBV24-1,-,TRBJ2-2,TGTGCCACCAGTGATGAAATGACAGAAATCAACACCGGGGAGCTGTTTTTT,CATSDEMTEINTGELFF
TRBD1,TRBV7-9,-,TRBJ1-1,TGTGCCAGCAGCCAGAGGACAGGGAACACTGAAGCTTTCTTT,CASSQRTGNTEAFF
TRBD1,TRBV19,-,TRBJ2-7,TGTGCCAGTAGCACGGGACAGTCCTACGAGCAGTACTTC,CASSTGQSYEQYF
TRBD2,TRBV6-5,-,TRBJ2-2,TGTGCCAGCAGTTTTAGCGGGGGTATCGACACCGGGGAGCTGTTTTTT,CASSFSGGIDTGELFF
-,TRBV11-3,-,TRBJ2-6,TGTGCCAGCAGCTCCCTTAGCAGGGAGGTCAACTCCGGGGCCAACGTCCTGACTTTC,CASSSLSREVNSGANVLTF
-,TRBV13,-,TRBJ2-6,TGTGCCAGCAGCCGCTCTGGGGCCAACGTCCTGACTTTC,CASSRSGANVLTF
TRBD2,TRBV11-2,few,TRBJ2-7,TGTGCCAGCAGCTACTTCACTAGCGGGGGGCGCTCCTACGAGCAGTACTTC,CASSYFTSGGRSYEQYF
-,TRBV3-1/TRBV3-2,-,TRBJ1-6,TGTGCCAGCAGCCTTCAGACGAGGCTTGGCTATAATTCACCCCTCCACTTT,CASSLQTRLGYNSPLHF
-,TRBV7-9,-,TRBJ2-1,TGTGCCAGCAGCTTAGGCGGACTTAACAATGAGCAGTTCTTC,CASSLGGLNNEQFF
-,TRBV28,-,TRBJ1-4,TGTGCCAGCAGTGCGATGATTGAAAAACTGTTTTTT,CASSAMIEKLFF
-,TRBV2,-,TRBJ1-5,TGTGCCAGCAAGGAGGAAAACAGCAATCAGCCCCAGCATTTT,CASKEENSNQPQHF
TRBD1,TRBV5-1,-,TRBJ1-2,TGCGCCAGCAGCGAAATGGACAGGTCGGGGGGCTACACCTTC,CASSEMDRSGGYTF
-,TRBV21-1,-,TRBJ1-3,TGTGCCAGCAGCAAAGAAGGGCGGGGTGAGTGGGGAAACACCATATATTTT,CASSKEGRGEWGNTIYF
-,TRBV11-3,-,TRBJ1-6,TGTGCCAGCAGGCTCCGCGGGGGCGTGAATTCACCCCTCCACTTT,CASRLRGGVNSPLHF
-,TRBV9,-,TRBJ1-1,TGTGCCAGCAGCGTAGGGCAAAGGAACACTGAAGCTTTCTTT,CASSVGQRNTEAFF
-,TRBV28,-,TRBJ1-2,TGTGCCAGCACGGGGGGAGTTCCCTATGGCTACACCTTC,CASTGGVPYGYTF
-,TRBV7-2,few,TRBJ1-1,TGTGCCAGCAGCTTTCACAGGGACACTGAAGCTTTCTTT,CASSFHRDTEAFF
-,TRBV27,-,TRBJ2-7,TGTGCCAGCAGTTTGCAACCAACCGCGGATGAGCAGTACTTC,CASSLQPTADEQYF
-,TRBV28,-,TRBJ2-7,TGTGCCAGCAGTTTAATAGGGGGATCGACTCCCTACGAGCAGTACTTC,CASSLIGGSTPYEQYF
-,TRBV10-2,-,TRBJ1-2,TGCGCCAGCAGCACAGGCTCCGCTAACTATGGCTACACCTTC,CASSTGSANYGYTF
TRBD1,TRBV24-1,-,TRBJ1-2,TGTGCCACCAGTGACCCATCGTCGGGACAGGGCTTCTATGGCTACACCTTC,CATSDPSSGQGFYGYTF
-,TRBV18,-,TRBJ1-5,TGTGCCAGCTCACCCTACAGGGACAATCAGCCCCAGCATTTT,CASSPYRDNQPQHF
-,TRBV7-2,-,TRBJ2-1,TGTGCCAGCAGCTACGCGGGGTTATACAATGAGCAGTTCTTC,CASSYAGLYNEQFF
TRBD2,TRBV12-5,-,TRBJ2-7,TGTGCTAGTGGTTTGTATAGCGGGGGCTACGAGCAGTACTTC,CASGLYSGGYEQYF
TRBD1,TRBV2,-,TRBJ1-2,TGTGCCAGCGAGGGGACAGTTAACTATGGCTACACCTTC,CASEGTVNYGYTF
TRBD2,TRBV6-5,-,TRBJ2-5,TGTGCCAGCAAACCTAGCGGGGGCTCAAATCTCGTCCAGTACTTC,CASKPSGGSNLVQYF